The 11 T cell receptor beta chains listed next were all sequenced from one sample in a study of shared clonotypes between healthy human individuals. Naivety among CD8 cells was defined by CD45RO negativity and positive CCR7 selection, thereby excluding terminally differentiated effector memory CD45RA+ cells. Here immunoSEQ multiplex PCR was the method, and the copy in TCRdb shows in-frame clones only, minus some. This sample carries some 800,000 clones, 80% to 95% of them seen once, and the ten largest clones take around 24%. Material: naive CD8+ T cells sorted from blood. These TCRs come from a man aged 30-40 years in good health.

About this clone itself: Different DNA sequences within this sample yield the same CDR3. CDR3 sequence: CASSVEGLAGTDTQYF. The CDR3 nucleotides read TGTGCCAGCAGCGTAGAAGGCCTAGCGGGCACAGATACGCAGTATTTT. The chain is built from TRBV9 and TRBJ2-3; 7 bases are shared with TRBD2. In germline, CDR1 is SGDLS, CDR2 YYNGEE. The CDR3 totals 16 residues. The trim removed 0 bases at V and 1 base at J, leaving 5 bases unmatched.

The chain is built from TRBV5-6 and TRBJ2-1; TRBD1 matches at 11 bases. J lost 6 bases, V lost 0 bases, and 2 bases had no gene match. Germline-derived CDR1 and CDR2 are SGHDT and YYEEEE. CDR3 size: 15 residues. The CDR3 protein is CASSLVGTGGNEQFF. CDR3 DNA sequence: TGTGCCAGCAGCTTGGTTGGGACAGGGGGCAATGAGCAGTTCTTC.

The V gene is TRBV20-1, the J gene TRBJ2-1, with D perhaps TRBD1 or TRBD2 (5 bases each). V was shortened by 5 bases and J by 8 bases, with 10 bases between the two germline ends. CDR3 length: 11 residues. The V gene's germline CDR1 is DFQATT and CDR2 SNEGSKA (reference sequence). In nucleotides, the CDR3 is TGCAGTGCTTCGAGGGGATATGAGCAGTTCTTC. This gives the protein CSASRGYEQFF.

The V and J genes are TRBV29-1 and TRBJ1-2; perhaps TRBD1 as D (6 bases). Germline V gene data show CDR1 as SQVTM and CDR2 as ANQGSEA. With 5 bases removed from V and 2 bases from J, the gap between germline ends came to 21 bases. The CDR3 runs 16 residues. CDR3 amino acids: CSVSSRWGGSNYGYTF. The CDR3 coding sequence is TGCAGCGTTAGTTCCCGGTGGGGGGGCTCAAACTATGGCTACACCTTC.

This clone appeared once. This chain links TRBV2 with TRBJ2-5; TRBD2 is a possible D gene (6 bases). The CDR3 has 15 residues. Trimming stripped 6 bases from V and 2 bases from J, with 16 bases between. Germline V gene sequence: CDR1 SNHLY, CDR2 FYNNEI. CDR3 sequence reads: CASSPEVAVQETQYF. In DNA form, the CDR3 reads TGTGCCAGCAGCCCCGAGGTAGCGGTACAAGAGACCCAGTACTTC.

This chain uses TRBV5-8 with TRBJ1-2; D remains ambiguous. The CDR3 is 17 amino acids. Trimming pared 4 bases from V and 3 bases from J, leaving 22 bases between. Germline CDR1 SGHTS, CDR2 YDEGEE. The CDR3 bases are TGTGCCAGCAGCCACCGAGATGGAGGGAGCAGTTACTATGGCTACACCTTC. This codes for CASSHRDGGSSYYGYTF.

V gene TRBV9 combines with J gene TRBJ2-7; D not certain. V gave up 4 bases and J gave up 0 bases, with 17 bases separating them. Germline V gives CDR1 SGDLS, CDR2 YYNGEE. CDR3 size: 16 residues. The CDR3 here is CASSPGPSPVSYEQYF. CDR3 coding DNA: TGTGCCAGCAGCCCTGGACCGTCCCCGGTCTCCTACGAGCAGTACTTC.

Regarding this clone: Other nucleotide sequences from this sample produce the same CDR3. The rearrangement joins TRBV9 to TRBJ2-1; 12 bases are a match to TRBD2. V shed 2 bases and J 7 bases; nucleotides not matched to a gene: 4. In germline, CDR1 is SGDLS, CDR2 YYNGEE. The CDR3 loop spans 15 amino acids. The CDR3 protein is CASSVVTSGSNEQFF. The CDR3 DNA reads as TGTGCCAGCAGCGTCGTGACTAGCGGGAGTAATGAGCAGTTCTTC. Full variable domain (rest looked up from reference TRBV9 and TRBJ2-1): DSGVTQTPKHLITATGQRVTLRCSPRSGDLSVYWYQQSLDQGLQFLIQYYNGEERAKGNILERFSAQQFPDLHSELNLSSLELGDSALYFCASSVVTSGSNEQFFGPGTRLTVL.

This clone has only one observation. The CDR3 DNA reads TGTGCACGGGCGCACCAGTACACCGGGGAGCTGTTTTTT. It encodes CARAHQYTGELFF. V gene TRBV2 combines with J gene TRBJ2-2; D unresolved. The germline V gene encodes CDR1 SNHLY and CDR2 FYNNEI. CDR3 length: 13 residues.

This clone was seen a single time. The CDR3, as DNA: TGCGCCAGCAGCCAAGTGCAAACGAGAGGATCGACTCTCGATGAGCAGTTCTTC. Its translation: CASSQVQTRGSTLDEQFF. J is TRBJ2-1 and V is TRBV4-1; no definite D call. The V gene's germline CDR1 is MGHRA and CDR2 YSYEKL. CDR3 length: 18 amino acids. V was trimmed by 1 base and J by 8 bases, leaving 24 bases between them.

The V gene is TRBV27, the J gene TRBJ2-3; 8 positions match TRBD1. There are 13 residues in the CDR3. With V trimmed by 10 bases and J by 6 bases, 9 bases remained unmatched. CDR1 is MNHEY, CDR2 SMNVEV, per germline (reference sequence). In nucleotides, the CDR3 is TGTGCCACCCTAAACAGGGGGAGTGATACGCAGTATTTT. This encodes CATLNRGSDTQYF.